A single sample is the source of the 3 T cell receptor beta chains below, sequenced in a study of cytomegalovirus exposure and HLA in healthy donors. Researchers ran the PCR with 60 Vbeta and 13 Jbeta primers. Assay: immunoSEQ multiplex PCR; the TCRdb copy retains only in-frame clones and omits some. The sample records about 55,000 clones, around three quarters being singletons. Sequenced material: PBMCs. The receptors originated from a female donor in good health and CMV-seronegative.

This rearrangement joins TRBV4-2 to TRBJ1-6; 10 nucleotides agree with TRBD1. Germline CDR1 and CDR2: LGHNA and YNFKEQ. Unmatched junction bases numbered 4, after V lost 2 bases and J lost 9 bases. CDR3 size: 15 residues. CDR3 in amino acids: CASSQRDRGPSPLHF. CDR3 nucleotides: TGTGCCAGCAGCCAACGAGACAGGGGGCCTTCACCCCTCCACTTT.

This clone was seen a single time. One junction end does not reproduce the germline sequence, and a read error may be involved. The CDR3: CSSSSDSYGYTF. The DNA for the CDR3 is TGTTCCAGCAGCTCAGACAGCTATGGCTACACCTTC. The chain combines TRBV7-9 with TRBJ1-2; the D gene is possibly TRBD1 (5 bases). Germline V lookup: CDR1 SEHNR, CDR2 FQNEAQ (reference sequence). CDR3 length: 12 amino acids.

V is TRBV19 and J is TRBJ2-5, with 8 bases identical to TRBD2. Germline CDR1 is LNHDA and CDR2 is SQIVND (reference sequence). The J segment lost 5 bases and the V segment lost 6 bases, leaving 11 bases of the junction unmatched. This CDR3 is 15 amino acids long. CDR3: CASRPLAGTGETQYF. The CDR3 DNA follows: TGTGCCAGTAGGCCTTTAGCGGGGACGGGGGAGACCCAGTACTTC.